The rows below give T cell receptor beta chains drawn from one sample of a study of T-cell reconstitution after alpha-beta-depleted transplantation in children. From the PCR reads, TCRdb called clonotypes with MiXCR, one entry per CDR3 protein. The table shows 97,000 or so distinct CDR3 sequences, with 7.5% to 9% occurring only once. This material consisted of PBMCs, taken before TCRalphabeta/CD19-depleted stem cell transplant. These receptors all come from a boy aged 2 to 9 with acute lymphoblastic leukemia, due to receive a stem cell transplant. The CDR3 runs from the conserved cysteine through the conserved F or W. Each record gives: J gene, clone size, CDR3 length, D gene, V gene, CDR3 DNA, CDR3 protein. A D gene is named only where the DNA matches it firmly. Expanded clones are given a class, and other clones once, few, many or no size at all.

J: TRBJ1-3
size: many
length: 13
D: -
V: TRBV7-9
DNA: TGTGCCAGCAGCTTACAGGGGATCGACACCATATATTTT
CDR3: CASSLQGIDTIYF

J: TRBJ2-1
size: many
length: 13
D: -
V: TRBV7-8
DNA: TGTGCCAGCAGCTCCGGGGGTGGCAATGAGCAGTTCTTC
CDR3: CASSSGGGNEQFF

J: TRBJ2-1
size: many
length: 16
D: -
V: TRBV7-8
DNA: TGTGCCAGCAGCTTAGCTCTCGGCGGTCCTACGGATGAGCAGTTCTTC
CDR3: CASSLALGGPTDEQFF

J: TRBJ2-5
size: many
length: 15
D: TRBD2
V: TRBV12-3/TRBV12-4
DNA: TGTGCCAGCAGTTTGTGGCCTAGCGGGGCAGAGACCCAGTACTTC
CDR3: CASSLWPSGAETQYF

J: TRBJ2-3
size: -
length: 15
D: TRBD2
V: TRBV20-1
DNA: TGCAGTGCTAGTTTAGCGGGGACTGGCACAGATACGCAGTATTTT
CDR3: CSASLAGTGTDTQYF

J: TRBJ1-5
size: many
length: 15
D: TRBD1
V: TRBV7-9
DNA: TGTGCCAGCAGCCCGGGACAGGTTTTAGTCCAGCCCCAGCATTTT
CDR3: CASSPGQVLVQPQHF

J: TRBJ2-7
size: many
length: 15
D: -
V: TRBV5-5
DNA: TGTGCCAGCAGCCACCAGGGCCATCCGTCCTACGAGCAGTACTTC
CDR3: CASSHQGHPSYEQYF

J: TRBJ1-2
size: many
length: 15
D: -
V: TRBV11-2
DNA: TGTGCCAGCAGCTTAGAGTCCAAGTCGGCCGGGGGCTACACCTTC
CDR3: CASSLESKSAGGYTF

J: TRBJ1-2
size: many
length: 14
D: -
V: TRBV20-1
DNA: TGCAGTGCTAGCTTGCCAGGGACTAACTATGGCTACACCTTC
CDR3: CSASLPGTNYGYTF

J: TRBJ1-1
size: many
length: 14
D: -
V: TRBV27
DNA: TGTGCCAGCAGTTTATCGTTGGATAACACTGAAGCTTTCTTT
CDR3: CASSLSLDNTEAFF

J: TRBJ2-7
size: many
length: 12
D: -
V: TRBV20-1
DNA: TGCAGTGCTAGCTTCAGGACCTACGAGCAGTACTTC
CDR3: CSASFRTYEQYF

J: TRBJ2-1
size: many
length: 15
D: -
V: TRBV7-2
DNA: TGTGCCAGCAGCTTAGTTACAGGGTCCTACAATGAGCAGTTCTTC
CDR3: CASSLVTGSYNEQFF

J: TRBJ2-7
size: -
length: 15
D: -
V: TRBV5-1
DNA: TGCGCCAGCAGCTTGGAAGGAGTCAGGGGATACGAGCAGTACTTC
CDR3: CASSLEGVRGYEQYF

J: TRBJ2-1
size: many
length: 15
D: -
V: TRBV20-1
DNA: TGCAGTGCTAGAGACCAACACGGGAACTACAATGAGCAGTTCTTC
CDR3: CSARDQHGNYNEQFF

J: TRBJ2-5
size: -
length: 15
D: TRBD1
V: TRBV13
DNA: TGTGCCAGCAGCTTACGAGGGGGCCCTGGGCAGCCCCAGTACTTC
CDR3: CASSLRGGPGQPQYF

J: TRBJ1-2
size: -
length: 11
D: -
V: TRBV20-1
DNA: TGCAGTGCCTCCCCGGCCCCTGGCTACACCTTC
CDR3: CSASPAPGYTF